This T cell receptor (beta chain) was observed in a study of blood T cell repertoires in COVID-19. The CDR3 is 13 residues long. CDR1 and CDR2 from the germline V gene are MNHEY and SVGAGI. J gave up 6 bases and V 4 bases, and 1 base lay outside the gene matches. Repertoires were generated with immunoSEQ multiplex PCR, while TCRdb's copy carries only in-frame clones and drops some. The data contain under 200,000 clones, roughly 93% of them seen just once; the ten biggest clones take up about 2%. The TCR was taken from a man aged 18 to 30 with acute or convalescent COVID-19. The sequenced sample was peripheral blood. This chain uses TRBV6-5 with TRBJ1-3; TRBD1 matches 9 bases. CDR3: CASSWDRENTIYF. The CDR3 nucleotides are TGTGCCAGCAGTTGGGACAGGGAAAACACCATATATTTT.